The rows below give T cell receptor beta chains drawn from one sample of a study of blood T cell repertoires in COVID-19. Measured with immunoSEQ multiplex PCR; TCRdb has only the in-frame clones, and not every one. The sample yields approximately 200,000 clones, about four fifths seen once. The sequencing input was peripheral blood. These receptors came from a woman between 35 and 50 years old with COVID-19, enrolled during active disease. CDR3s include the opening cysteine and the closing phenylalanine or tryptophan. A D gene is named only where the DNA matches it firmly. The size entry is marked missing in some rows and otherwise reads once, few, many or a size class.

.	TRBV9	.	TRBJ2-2	CASHVLAEGGELFF	TGTGCCAGCCATGTTCTGGCCGAGGGCGGGGAGCTGTTTTTT
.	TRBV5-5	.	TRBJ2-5	CASSLEIGTGQETQYF	TGTGCCAGCAGCTTGGAGATCGGGACTGGCCAAGAGACCCAGTACTTC
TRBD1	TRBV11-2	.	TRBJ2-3	CASSLVPGQGPDTQYF	TGTGCCAGCAGCTTAGTTCCGGGACAGGGGCCAGATACGCAGTATTTT
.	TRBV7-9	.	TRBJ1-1	CASSLVWGGSAEAFF	TGTGCCAGCAGCTTAGTGTGGGGAGGGTCGGCTGAAGCTTTCTTT
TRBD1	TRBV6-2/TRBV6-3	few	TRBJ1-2	CASSTGQGDGYTF	TGTGCCAGCAGTACAGGACAGGGGGATGGCTACACCTTC
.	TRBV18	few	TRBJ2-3	CASSPPMLAGTQYF	TGTGCCAGCTCACCACCCATGCTGGCTGGTACGCAGTATTTT
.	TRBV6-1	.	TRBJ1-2	CASSEVLAREYGYTF	TGTGCCAGCAGTGAAGTACTGGCCAGGGAATATGGCTACACCTTC
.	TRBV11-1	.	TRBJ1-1	CASSFNRVTEAFF	TGTGCCAGCAGCTTTAACAGGGTCACTGAAGCTTTCTTT
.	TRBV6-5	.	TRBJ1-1	CASSYLRNTEAFF	TGTGCCAGCAGTTACCTTAGGAACACTGAAGCTTTCTTT
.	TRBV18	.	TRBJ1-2	CASSPPVNFRVDGYTF	TGTGCCAGCTCACCACCGGTCAATTTCAGGGTTGATGGCTACACCTTC
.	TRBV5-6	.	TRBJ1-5	CASSLLFSNQPQHF	TGTGCCAGCAGCTTGTTGTTCTCCAATCAGCCCCAGCATTTT
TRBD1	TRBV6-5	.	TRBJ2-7	CASSKTRDSVYEQYF	TGTGCCAGCAGCAAAACCCGGGACAGCGTCTACGAGCAGTACTTC
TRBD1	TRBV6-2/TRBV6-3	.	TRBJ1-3	CASSVDRGLTGNTIYF	TGTGCCAGCAGTGTGGACAGGGGGCTAACTGGAAACACCATATATTTT
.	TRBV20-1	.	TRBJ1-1	CSAGGNTEAFF	TGCAGTGCAGGGGGAAACACTGAAGCTTTCTTT
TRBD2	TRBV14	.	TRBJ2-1	CASSQDRLAGGNEQFF	TGTGCCAGCAGCCAAGATCGACTAGCGGGAGGAAATGAGCAGTTCTTC
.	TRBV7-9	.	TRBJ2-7	CASSLDQSLYEQYF	TGTGCCAGCAGCTTAGATCAGTCTTTGTACGAGCAGTACTTC
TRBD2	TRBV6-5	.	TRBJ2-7	CASIPREGTGYEQYF	TGTGCCAGCATCCCTAGGGAGGGGACGGGCTACGAGCAGTACTTC
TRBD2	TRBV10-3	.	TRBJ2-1	CAISEYSGAGGNEQFF	TGTGCCATCAGTGAATATTCCGGGGCCGGGGGGAATGAGCAGTTCTTC
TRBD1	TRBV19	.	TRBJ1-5	CASAKGTGVYINQPQHF	TGTGCCAGCGCTAAGGGGACAGGCGTTTATATAAATCAGCCCCAGCATTTT
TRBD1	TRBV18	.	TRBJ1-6	CASSRDRVNSPLHF	TGTGCCAGCTCACGGGACAGGGTTAATTCACCCCTCCACTTT
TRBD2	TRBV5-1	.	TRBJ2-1	CASSLAGGQFDEQFF	TGCGCCAGCAGCTTGGCGGGGGGGCAATTCGATGAGCAGTTCTTC
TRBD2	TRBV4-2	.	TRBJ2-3	CASSQPGSGGAGDTQYF	TGTGCCAGCAGCCAACCTGGTAGCGGGGGGGCCGGAGATACGCAGTATTTT